This TCR beta chain was profiled in a study of OX40 agonist ivuxolimab in advanced cancers. With respect to the entire study: Ivuxolimab, which targeted the costimulatory receptor OX40 (CD134), was an agonistic, fully human IgG2 monoclonal antibody. Intravenous ivuxolimab was administered to patients every 2 weeks at six dose levels: 0.01, 0.1, 0.3, 1.5, 3 and 10 mg/kg. Of the approximately 54 patients in dose escalation, 19 had hepatocellular carcinoma, about 15 had melanoma, 9 had renal cell carcinoma and 9 had head and neck cancer. A male proportion of nearly 85% and a mean age of approximately 60 years, ranging from roughly 23 to 79, were recorded for the dose-escalation cohort. Patients were allowed to have had prior anti-PD-1, anti-PD-L1 or anti-CTLA-4 therapy, and around 37% of the dose-escalation patients had previously received checkpoint inhibitors. Partial responses occurred in three dose-escalation patients: two with cutaneous melanoma and one with hepatocellular carcinoma. The point of sequencing TCRbeta in the periphery was to test whether ivuxolimab changed TCR sequence diversity and drove clonal T-cell expansion. The monotherapy dose-escalation portion (N = 52 patients) of the phase I ivuxolimab trial is reported in the paper.

Patients with autoimmune disease history or receiving systemic immunosuppression were excluded from the trial. In every dose cohort, peripheral blood was drawn for TCR sequencing at baseline, cycle 4 day 1, and cycle 7 day 1. Samples were obtained from an open-label, multicenter, first-in-human phase I dose-escalation trial of ivuxolimab. Adults with locally advanced or metastatic head and neck squamous cell, hepatocellular, melanoma or renal cell carcinoma were enrolled in the trial. Before TCR sequencing, CD4+ T cells and CD8+ T cells were sorted from peripheral blood as separate populations. Genomic DNA was isolated from the sorted cells so that the TCRbeta CDR3 region could be sequenced. The immunoSEQ Assay was used for sequencing of TCRbeta CDR3 regions. In TCRdb, the immuneACCESS table is reduced to in-frame sequences with V and J assigned. These tables do not hold every clone; where another copy was compared, an unresolved V gene accounts for under half, and the others remain unexplained. The sample includes tens of thousands of clones, with about nine tenths observed a single time. The ten most abundant clones make up 50% to 65% of the sample.

V loses 1 base of germline sequence and J loses 9 bases, and the interval between the two ends is 10 bases. Reading the germline V gene (reference sequence) gives CDR1 GTSNPN and CDR2 SVGIG. Inclusive of the bounding cysteine and phenylalanine, the CDR3 is 12 residues long. The kept DNA is CDR3 alone, 36 bases in frame from the first base. Turning to this clone: Its antigen is unknown. Per-base qualities were not stored, and no clone one base away is much larger. Other DNA sequences in this sample translate to the same CDR3.

What the work shows at the level of the full study, not this receptor alone: Low levels of normalized T-cell clonal expansion were also seen in some patients who did not respond. In partial responders in the 0.1-3.0 mg/kg groups, normalized peripheral clonal expansion was found to be among the lowest, especially among CD8+ T cells. Which antigens the clonally expanded peripheral T cells were specific for was not determined. After ivuxolimab, expanded clones were on average more numerous among CD8+ T cells than among CD4+ T cells. At doses from 0.1 to 3.0 mg/kg, clonal expansion was seen in both CD4+ and CD8+ blood T cells between baseline and week 6.

This receptor was taken from an adult with an advanced solid tumor such as melanoma, head and neck, liver or kidney cancer. The sample consisted of CD4+ or CD8+ T cells sorted from blood, taken in a trial of the OX40 agonist ivuxolimab. The rearranged chain carries TRBV30 and TRBJ2-1; the D call could be TRBD1 or TRBD2, with each sharing 5 bases. The nucleotide sequence is TGTGCCTGGAGTGGGGGGTTCCCTGAGCAGTTCTTC. The encoded protein is CAWSGGFPEQFF.